These 23 T cell receptor beta chains share one sample of origin, sequenced in a study of T cells after posttransplantation cyclophosphamide. Assay used: immunoSEQ multiplex PCR; TCRdb lists only in-frame clones, some missing. The sample contains fewer than 25,000 clones, around 98% of which appear only once. Cells defined as naive were viable CD3+CD4+ or CD3+CD8+ and CCR7+CD45RA+CD45RO-CD95-CD27+CD28+. Material for sequencing was naive CD4+ T cells sorted from PBMCs. The source of these receptors is a man aged 45-60 years in good health, CMV-negative, and a related stem cell transplant donor.

The rearrangement links TRBV2 to TRBJ2-3; D gene uncertain. Germline values: CDR1 SNHLY, CDR2 FYNNEI. This CDR3 region has 9 residues. V shed 6 bases and J shed 10 bases, with 5 bases lying between them. Written as DNA, the CDR3 is TGTGCCAGCAGCTTCCCGCAGTATTTT. Its protein product is CASSFPQYF. The full variable domain, its missing parts supplied by reference TRBV2 and TRBJ2-3, is EPEVTQTPSHQVTQMGQEVILRCVPISNHLYFYWYRQILGQKVEFLVSFYNNEISEKSEIFDDQFSVERPDGSNFTLKIRSTKLEDSAMYFCASSFPQYFGPGTRLTVL.

The V gene is TRBV5-1, the J gene TRBJ2-7; TRBD1 aligns across 8 bases. V lost 0 bases to trimming and J lost 1 base; unmatched junction nucleotides: 6. This CDR3 has 16 residues. The germline V gene has CDR1 SGHRS and CDR2 YFSETQ. Here the CDR3 DNA reads TGCGCCAGCAGCTTGGGGACAGGGCGCAATTCCTACGAGCAGTACTTC. Translating it yields CASSLGTGRNSYEQYF.

This clone was found once. This rearrangement joins TRBV7-9 to TRBJ1-2; D call uncertain. V lost 5 bases, J lost 8 bases, and 15 bases lay in between. This CDR3 contains 13 residues. The germline V gene has CDR1 SEHNR and CDR2 FQNEAQ (reference sequence). CDR3 in amino acids: CASSDLNGEGYTF. CDR3 in DNA: TGTGCCAGCAGCGACTTAAACGGGGAAGGCTACACCTTC.

V is TRBV7-2 and J is TRBJ2-5; D may be TRBD2 (5 bases). Gene TRBJ2-7 matches the end of the DNA better, so the J call may be wrong. From germline, CDR1 is SGHTA and CDR2 FQGNSA. The CDR3 sequence is 13 residues long. The CDR3 spells CASSFGVTYEQYF. The CDR3 nucleotides are TGTGCCAGCAGCTTCGGGGTTACCTACGAGCAGTACTTC.

V and J are TRBV6-5 and TRBJ2-1; 8 bases are shared with TRBD2. The CDR3 loop spans 15 amino acids. From germline, CDR1 is MNHEY and CDR2 SVGAGI. Losses at the gene ends were 5 bases for V and 0 bases for J; bases not matched to a gene: 3. The CDR3 spells CASSRGGSSYNEQFF. The DNA for the CDR3 is TGTGCCAGCAGTCGCGGGGGGAGCTCCTACAATGAGCAGTTCTTC.

The V and J genes are TRBV28 and TRBJ2-7; D perhaps matches TRBD2 (7 bases). V gave up 7 bases and J gave up 0 bases, with 16 bases separating them. Germline lookup yields CDR1 MDHEN and CDR2 SYDVKM. The CDR3 consists of 15 residues. DNA for the CDR3: TGTGCCAGCATCAAGGGGGGCGGGAGCTCCTACGAGCAGTACTTC. Its protein product is CASIKGGGSSYEQYF.

The chain links TRBV6-5 to TRBJ1-1, with D unresolved. Germline CDR1 and CDR2: MNHEY and SVGAGI. V shed 5 bases and J shed 0 bases, with 13 bases lying between them. The CDR3 has 15 amino acids. DNA for the CDR3: TGTGCCAGCAGTCCCGGCGGCAGTATGAACACTGAAGCTTTCTTT. As protein: CASSPGGSMNTEAFF.

The chain is built from TRBV15 and TRBJ1-6; D remains unclear. V was shortened by 0 bases and J by 7 bases, with 7 bases between the two germline ends. The germline CDR1 and CDR2 sequences are LNHNV and YYDKDF (reference sequence). The CDR3 spans 14 residues. The CDR3 bases are TGTGCCACCAGCAGAGACCTCGGGAATTCACCCCTCCACTTT. Encoded protein: CATSRDLGNSPLHF.

The chain links TRBV7-8 to TRBJ1-2; 9 bases fit TRBD1. Germline V gene lookup returns CDR1 SGHVS and CDR2 FQNEAQ. J lost 4 bases, V lost 8 bases, and 17 bases had no gene match. CDR3 length equals 17 residues. The CDR3 region is CASFGGQGALRFYGYTF. The CDR3 bases are TGTGCCAGCTTTGGGGGACAGGGAGCTCTCAGATTCTATGGCTACACCTTC. The whole variable domain, filled in from reference TRBV7-8 and TRBJ1-2, reads GAGVSQSPRYKVAKRGQDVALRCDPISGHVSLFWYQQALGQGPEFLTYFQNEAQLDKSGLPSDRFFAERPEGSVSTLKIQRTQQEDSAVYLCASFGGQGALRFYGYTFGSGTRLTVV.

The chain carries TRBV5-4 and TRBJ1-5; TRBD1 matches 9 bases. The CDR3 covers 17 residues. V was clipped by 2 bases and J by 3 bases; unmatched bases: 9. Germline assignment: CDR1 SGHNT and CDR2 YYREEE (reference sequence). CDR3 region: CASSLRTGAEFNQPQHF. The CDR3 bases are TGTGCCAGCAGCTTAAGGACAGGGGCCGAATTCAATCAGCCCCAGCATTTT.

This sequence joins TRBV5-1 and TRBJ2-5; D is ambiguous. Looked up from germline, CDR1 is SGHRS and CDR2 is YFSETQ. The CDR3 extends over 14 amino acids. The germline V and J ends were trimmed by 0 bases and 1 base, with 7 bases remaining between them. The CDR3 loop is CASSLANSQETQYF. In DNA, the CDR3 is TGCGCCAGCAGCTTGGCCAACAGCCAAGAGACCCAGTACTTC.

The chain uses TRBV15 and TRBJ2-5, with a tentative D call TRBD2 (6 bases). Germline CDR1 and CDR2: LNHNV and YYDKDF (reference sequence). The CDR3 extends over 15 amino acids. Deletions cut 0 bases from V and 5 bases from J, with 13 bases between. CDR3 sequence: CATSRDLRGDETQYF. In DNA, the CDR3 is TGTGCCACCAGCAGAGATCTGCGGGGCGACGAGACCCAGTACTTC.

The chain is built from TRBV19 and TRBJ1-1; D gene unclear. CDR3 length: 13 residues. CDR1 is LNHDA, CDR2 SQIVND, per germline (reference sequence). V was shortened by 4 bases and J by 7 bases, with 13 bases between the two germline ends. The DNA for the CDR3 is TGTGCCAGTAGTAGGAGGGAATGGCTTGAAGCTTTCTTT. Translated: CASSRREWLEAFF.

This sequence joins TRBV19 and TRBJ1-2; weak D call: TRBD1 (5 bases). The CDR3 has 14 amino acids. Per the germline V gene, CDR1 is LNHDA and CDR2 is SQIVND (reference sequence). The germline V and J ends were trimmed by 3 bases and 4 bases, with 12 bases remaining between them. The CDR3 sequence: CASSIRGEAYGYTF. The CDR3 DNA is TGTGCCAGTAGTATTCGGGGGGAGGCCTATGGCTACACCTTC.

The chain couples TRBV5-6 to TRBJ1-2; perhaps TRBD1 as D (5 bases). Trimming took 5 bases from V and 8 from J, leaving 16 bases between them. Germline CDR1 reads SGHDT; CDR2 reads YYEEEE. The CDR3 sequence is 13 residues long. Here the CDR3 reads CASRLVQGLGYTF. The CDR3 DNA follows: TGTGCCAGCAGACTGGTCCAGGGCTTGGGCTACACCTTC. The full variable domain, rest sourced from reference TRBV5-6 and TRBJ1-2, is DAGVTQSPTHLIKTRGQQVTLRCSPKSGHDTVSWYQQALGQGPQFIFQYYEEEERQRGNFPDRFSGHQFPNYSSELNVNALLLGDSALYLCASRLVQGLGYTFGSGTRLTVV.

Of note for this clone: Germline is not matched at one junction end, which may reflect a read error. The rearrangement links TRBV29-1 to TRBJ1-5, with a possible D match to TRBD1 (5 bases). CDR3 size: 12 residues. Germline-derived CDR1 and CDR2 are SQVTM and ANQGSEA. The CDR3 is CSVGQGSQLQHF. CDR3 DNA: TGCAGCGTTGGGCAGGGTAGCCAGCTCCAGCATTTT.

The chain couples TRBV5-1 to TRBJ2-4; 9 bases are a match to TRBD1. V was pared by 0 bases and J by 1 base, with 2 bases of the junction left unmatched. Germline values: CDR1 SGHRS, CDR2 YFSETQ. The CDR3 contains 16 residues. The CDR3 DNA sequence: TGCGCCAGCAGCTTGGGACAGGGGGAGGCCAAAAACATTCAGTACTTC. Amino acid sequence: CASSLGQGEAKNIQYF.

The CDR3 DNA reads as TGTGCCAGCAGAGTTGGGACAGGGAGCTCCTACGAGCAGTACTTC. Translated, it gives CASRVGTGSSYEQYF. This rearrangement joins TRBV28 to TRBJ2-7, with 9 positions matching TRBD1. This CDR3 contains 15 residues. Trimming cost V 6 bases and J 0 bases; bases outside gene matches: 6. The V gene's germline CDR1 is MDHEN and CDR2 SYDVKM.

The J gene is TRBJ2-5, the V gene TRBV15; perhaps TRBD1 as D (5 bases). Germline CDR1 is LNHNV and CDR2 is YYDKDF (reference sequence). The CDR3 has 14 residues. Trimming left V 4 bases short and J 2 bases short, with 11 bases between. CDR3 sequence reads: CATSNGGAQETQYF. In DNA, the CDR3 is TGTGCCACCAGCAACGGTGGGGCACAAGAGACCCAGTACTTC.

V is TRBV12-5 and J is TRBJ1-1; a possible D gene is TRBD1 (5 bases). Germline CDR1 is LGHNT and CDR2 is FRNRAP. Trimming left V 0 bases short and J 6 bases short, with 8 bases between. This CDR3 spans 13 amino acids. The CDR3 sequence: CASGLVPTAEAFF. The CDR3 nucleotides are TGTGCTAGTGGTTTGGTCCCGACAGCTGAAGCTTTCTTT.

The J gene is TRBJ2-7, the V gene TRBV9; 9 nucleotides line up with TRBD2. Germline CDR1 reads SGDLS; CDR2 reads YYNGEE. The CDR3 contains 18 residues. Germline trimming cut 0 bases from V and 2 bases from J; bases unmatched to any gene: 12. CDR3 DNA sequence: TGTGCCAGCAGCGTAGGGGGGACTAGCAAGGGCCCAACCTACGAGCAGTACTTC. Translating it yields CASSVGGTSKGPTYEQYF.

The chain links TRBV7-8 to TRBJ1-2, with TRBD1 matching over 8 bases. Germline V gene sequence: CDR1 SGHVS, CDR2 FQNEAQ. Trimming took 4 bases from V and 8 from J; bases not matched to a gene: 15. The CDR3 sequence is 16 residues long. CDR3 protein: CASSSTYDRGLGGYTF. CDR3 coding DNA: TGTGCCAGCAGCTCCACCTACGACAGGGGTCTCGGGGGCTACACCTTC. The full variable domain, its missing parts supplied by reference TRBV7-8 and TRBJ1-2, is GAGVSQSPRYKVAKRGQDVALRCDPISGHVSLFWYQQALGQGPEFLTYFQNEAQLDKSGLPSDRFFAERPEGSVSTLKIQRTQQEDSAVYLCASSSTYDRGLGGYTFGSGTRLTVV.

This clone was seen just once. This rearrangement joins TRBV4-1 to TRBJ2-5, with TRBD2 identical over 13 bases. Germline V lookup: CDR1 MGHRA, CDR2 YSYEKL. The CDR3 length is 20 residues. V dropped 3 bases and J dropped 0; count of bases not matched to a gene: 13. The CDR3 here is CASSHPNGLAGVKYQETQYF. As DNA, the CDR3 is TGCGCCAGCAGCCATCCCAACGGACTAGCGGGAGTGAAGTACCAAGAGACCCAGTACTTC.